This note documents a single T cell receptor (beta chain) sequence. Ten or more counts support this clonotype. What antigen it recognizes has not been identified. The input lacks base qualities; no much larger clone sits a single base away. This sample was taken from a study of early T cells in non-severe SARS-CoV-2 infection (dated by TCRdb to 2020 to 2023). Background for the entire study: Because TCR sequencing relied on bulk RNA taken from unsorted whole blood, pairing of alpha and beta chains was not possible.

On the study overall, not on this receptor specifically: VDJdb matching was skewed toward anti-spike CD8 responses and likely underestimated virus-specific expansions by missing private and CD4 specificities.

Library prep was done by 5' RACE. The instrument was a NextSeq 500. To correct for sequencing error and PCR bias, the TCR library protocol tagged individual cDNA molecules with unique molecular identifiers. Both TCR alpha and beta chains were sequenced, and tight co-correlation was observed between alpha and beta sequence abundances in each sample. The paper's data handling went like this. Decombinator V4 was used to perform V gene, J gene and CDR3 annotation of TCR sequences. TCRs were defined as expanded if a significant change between any two time points was detected under a Poisson model with p below 0.0001. TCR abundances were normalised to the total number of TCRs sequenced per sample and expressed as counts per million. MAIT TCRs were defined by TRAV1-2 paired with TRAJ12, TRAJ20 or TRAJ33, and iNKT TCRs by TRAV10 paired with TRAJ18. VDJdb, accessed 1 November 2021, was searched for CMV, EBV and SARS-CoV-2 annotated TCRs, excluding TCRs annotated for multiple antigens. The public sequencing data were trimmed at Q25 with fastp and processed into clonotypes with MiXCR by TCRdb, which kept only in-frame beta chains. Rows are unified per CDR3 protein, each entry keeping the most common DNA and genes. The V and J calls, along with clone size, are taken from TCRdb and not from the paper's own processing. This sample comprises under 85,000 distinct CDR3 sequences, 9.5% to 13% of them detected only once. The ten largest clones add up to less than 3% of the sample.

The study was a case-control design nested within a healthcare worker cohort in London, UK, with weekly nasopharyngeal swab PCR tests and blood sampling. Healthcare workers were enrolled in the week of the UK lockdown, from 23 to 31 March 2020, and were followed every week for up to about 16 weeks. CDR1 is given as SQVTM and CDR2 as ANQGSEA, both from the germline V gene. Relative to germline, V is missing 3 bases and J is missing 4 bases, with 4 bases of the junction outside any gene match. From the cysteine through the phenylalanine, the CDR3 covers 13 amino acids. Only CDR3 DNA is held: 39 bases, read in frame from base 1.

The source material was whole blood. The clonotype originates from an adult who was a healthcare worker with PCR-confirmed SARS-CoV-2 infection or an uninfected control (not recorded which). The sequence links TRBV29-1 to TRBJ2-3; 7 central nucleotides agree with TRBD2. The encoded CDR3 is CSVEAGVADTQYF. Read as DNA, the sequence is TGCAGCGTTGAGGCGGGAGTTGCAGATACGCAGTATTTT.